The clone carrying this T cell receptor (beta chain) has at least ten counts. Antigen: not known. The J segment lost 0 bases and the V segment lost 1 base, leaving 3 bases of the junction unmatched. The CDR3 contains 16 residues. Germline V gives CDR1 SGHTA, CDR2 FQGNSA. A single record per CDR3 protein comes from TCRdb applying MiXCR to the reads. The sample includes about 260,000 distinct CDR3 sequences, 9.1% of them seen just once. This entry is derived from a study of T cell repertoires in cytomegalovirus infection. At the level of the study: Through public TCR beta signatures, both CMV infection and matching HLA type were indicated. Whole-study results and caveats: The response measured ex vivo was dominated by TCR beta clonotypes (HLA-C-restricted and CMV-specific).

Sequencing used PBMCs. The V and J genes are TRBV7-2 and TRBJ2-1, with TRBD2 matching 7 bases. The clonotype originates from a human donor in good health (CMV status not recorded). Some clones in this sample may be carry-over from other donors' samples. This CDR3 reads CASSLEGGSSYNEQFF. The CDR3 DNA is TGTGCCAGCAGCTTAGAGGGCGGGAGCTCCTACAATGAGCAGTTCTTC.